Listed below are T cell receptor beta chains from one sample, sequenced in a study of CD8 T cells in ankylosing spondylitis. TCRdb redid the calling of the 5' RACE reads with MiXCR, one entry per CDR3 protein. The data show about 220,000 distinct CDR3 sequences, around a quarter seen once. The source material was blood, either unsorted or a sorted T cell fraction (not recorded which). These receptor sequences come from a male donor with ankylosing spondylitis or in good health (not recorded which). The CDR3 runs from the conserved cysteine through the conserved F or W. The D gene is left open where the match is weak.

j_call v_call d_call cdr3_aa
TRBJ2-2 TRBV12-3/TRBV12-4 . CASSSYPGELFF
TRBJ2-7 TRBV20-1 TRBD1 CSATRQGFDYEQYF
TRBJ2-7 TRBV5-6 . CASSLSLGGSSYEQYF
TRBJ1-1 TRBV20-1 TRBD1 CSAGGGKQGPAEAFF
TRBJ2-5 TRBV11-2 . CASSLEKRGETQYF
TRBJ1-2 TRBV6-5 . CASRYSTADGYGYTF
TRBJ2-1 TRBV28 . CASSLAEGGEQFF
TRBJ1-4 TRBV6-1 . CASTSGGMDEKLFF
TRBJ2-2 TRBV20-1 TRBD2 CSATSGRNTGELFF
TRBJ2-6 TRBV5-5 . CASSLAFDIGANVLTF
TRBJ2-1 TRBV7-8 . CASSLAPAWGDNNEQFF
TRBJ2-7 TRBV7-2 TRBD2 CASSSSGRAYEQYF
TRBJ2-7 TRBV20-1 TRBD2 CSAPNGLAGEEQYF
TRBJ1-2 TRBV3-1 . CASSQDSGGNYGYTF
TRBJ2-7 TRBV7-3 TRBD2 CASSLMGGPFERYF
TRBJ1-1 TRBV5-6 . CASSLAGGDRAFF
TRBJ2-5 TRBV20-1 TRBD1 CSALRDRSPETQYF
TRBJ2-2 TRBV9 . CASSVALGNTGELFF